This T cell receptor (beta chain) was profiled in a study of blood T cell repertoires in COVID-19 (TCRdb year 2020). Study-wide context: The collaborator samples originated in the United States, Italy and Spain and spanned the acute and convalescent phases of COVID-19. The material from the prospective study consisted of cDNA or gDNA derived from T cells, B-cell-depleted T cells, or PBMCs. Deeply sampled blood TCRbeta repertoires from subjects exposed to, actively infected with, or recovered from COVID-19 were included in the dataset. The repertoires were released in a freely available public database intended as a resource for research on the immune response to SARS-CoV-2. The samples were drawn from two sources: the first 160 participants of the ongoing ImmuneRACE study, and 1,200 or so subjects contributed by 6 global collaborators. A de-identified subject ID, COVID-19 status, age in years and sex were almost always included in the sample metadata. Where HLA class I and class II types were available, the types were taken from metadata supplied by the sample provider, not from assay-based typing. General findings and caveats noted by the study authors: The quantity of clinical and demographic metadata differed by source and by participant and was supplied without curation.

The junction carries 15 bases between V and J, which are trimmed by 5 bases and 4 bases respectively. The germline V gene gives CDR1 as SGHNT and CDR2 as YENEEA. Its CDR3 holds 15 amino acids, cysteine through phenylalanine. The only DNA kept is the CDR3, 45 bases in frame from the first base. Concerning this clone: Its antigen is not yet known. No per-base quality is available; no much larger clone lies one base away.

Collaborating institutions collected whole blood in K2EDTA tubes following their own protocols. Collaborator samples were shipped for TCRbeta analysis as frozen whole blood, isolated PBMCs, or DNA extracted from either sample type. TCRbeta CDR3 regions were amplified from genomic DNA by means of the immunoSEQ Assay, a bias-controlled multiplex PCR. Regarding the original processing steps: Within the assay, amplification of reference gene primers was used to estimate how many nucleated cells each sample contained. Sequence reads were collapsed and filtered to measure the absolute abundance of every unique TCRbeta CDR3 rearrangement. Productive Simpson clonality was computed per sample as the square root of Simpson's diversity index over productive rearrangements. This is the immuneACCESS table as TCRdb keeps it, with only in-frame sequences that have V and J called. A part of the clones is gone; compared with another copy, unresolved V genes explain less than half, and the rest is unexplained. V and J calls and clone size are copied from that table; D and trimming were computed from the DNA. Across this sample there are 110,000 to 150,000 clones, with about three quarters seen only once. Jointly, the top ten make up less than 2% of the sample.

The sequence was obtained from a woman in her sixties or seventies with acute or convalescent COVID-19. Sequenced: peripheral blood. The chain employs TRBV11-3 and TRBJ1-3, and possibly TRBD1, on 6 matching bases. The bases are TGTGCCAGCAGCCAAGGGGGAGTCGGCGGAAACACCATATATTTT. It translates as CASSQGGVGGNTIYF.